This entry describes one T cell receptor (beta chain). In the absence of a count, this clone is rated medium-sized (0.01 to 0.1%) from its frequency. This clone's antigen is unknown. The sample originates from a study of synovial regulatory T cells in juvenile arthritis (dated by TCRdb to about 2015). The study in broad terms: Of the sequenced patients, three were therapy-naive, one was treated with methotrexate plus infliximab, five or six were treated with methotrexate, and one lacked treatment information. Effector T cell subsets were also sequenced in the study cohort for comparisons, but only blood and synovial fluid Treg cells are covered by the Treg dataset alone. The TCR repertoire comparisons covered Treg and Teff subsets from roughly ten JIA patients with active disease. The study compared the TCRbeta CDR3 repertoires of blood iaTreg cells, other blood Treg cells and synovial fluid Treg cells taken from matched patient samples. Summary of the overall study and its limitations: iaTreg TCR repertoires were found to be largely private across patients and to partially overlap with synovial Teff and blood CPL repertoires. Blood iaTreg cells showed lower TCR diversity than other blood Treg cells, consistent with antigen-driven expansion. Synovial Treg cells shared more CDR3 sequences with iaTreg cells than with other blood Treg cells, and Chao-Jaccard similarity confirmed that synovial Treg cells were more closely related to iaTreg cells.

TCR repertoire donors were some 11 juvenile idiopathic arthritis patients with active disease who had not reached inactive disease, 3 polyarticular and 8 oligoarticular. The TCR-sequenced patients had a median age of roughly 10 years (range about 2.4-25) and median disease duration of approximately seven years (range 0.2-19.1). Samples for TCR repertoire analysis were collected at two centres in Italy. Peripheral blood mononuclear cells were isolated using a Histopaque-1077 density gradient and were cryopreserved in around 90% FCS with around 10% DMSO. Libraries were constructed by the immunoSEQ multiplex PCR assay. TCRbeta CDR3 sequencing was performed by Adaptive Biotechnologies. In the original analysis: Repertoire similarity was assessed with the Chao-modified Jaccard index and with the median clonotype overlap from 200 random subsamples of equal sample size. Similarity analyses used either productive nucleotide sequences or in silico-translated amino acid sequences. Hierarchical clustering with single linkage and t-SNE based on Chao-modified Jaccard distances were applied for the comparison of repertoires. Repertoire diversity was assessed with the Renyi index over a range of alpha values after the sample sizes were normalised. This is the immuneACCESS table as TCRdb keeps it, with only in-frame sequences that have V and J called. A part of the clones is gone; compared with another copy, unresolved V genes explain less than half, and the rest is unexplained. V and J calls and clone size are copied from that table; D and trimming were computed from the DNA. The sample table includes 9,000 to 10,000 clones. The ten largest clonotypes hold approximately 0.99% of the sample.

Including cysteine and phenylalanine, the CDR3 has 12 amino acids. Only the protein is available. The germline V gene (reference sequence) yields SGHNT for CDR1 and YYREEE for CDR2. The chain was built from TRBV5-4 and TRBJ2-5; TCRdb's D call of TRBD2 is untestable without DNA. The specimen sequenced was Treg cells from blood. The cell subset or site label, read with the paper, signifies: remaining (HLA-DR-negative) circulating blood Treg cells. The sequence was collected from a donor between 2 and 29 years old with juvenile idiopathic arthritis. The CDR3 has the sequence CASSLLRETQYF.